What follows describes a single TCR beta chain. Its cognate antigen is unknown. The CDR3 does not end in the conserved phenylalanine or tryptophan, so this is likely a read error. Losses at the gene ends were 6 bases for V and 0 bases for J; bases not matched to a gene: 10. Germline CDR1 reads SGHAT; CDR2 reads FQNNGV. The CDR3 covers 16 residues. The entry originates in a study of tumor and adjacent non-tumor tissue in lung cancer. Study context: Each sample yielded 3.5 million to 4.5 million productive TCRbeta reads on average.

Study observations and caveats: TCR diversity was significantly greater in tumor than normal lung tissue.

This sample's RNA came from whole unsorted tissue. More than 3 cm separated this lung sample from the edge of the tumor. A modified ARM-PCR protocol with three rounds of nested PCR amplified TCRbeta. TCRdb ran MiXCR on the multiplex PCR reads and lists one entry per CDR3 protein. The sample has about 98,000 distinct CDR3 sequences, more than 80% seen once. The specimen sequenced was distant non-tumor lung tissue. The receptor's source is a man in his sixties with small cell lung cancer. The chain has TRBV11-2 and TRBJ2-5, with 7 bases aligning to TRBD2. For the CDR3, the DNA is TGTGCCAGCAGTTTAAGACTAGCAGGGTACCAAGAGACCCAGTACATC. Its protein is CASSLRLAGYQETQYI.